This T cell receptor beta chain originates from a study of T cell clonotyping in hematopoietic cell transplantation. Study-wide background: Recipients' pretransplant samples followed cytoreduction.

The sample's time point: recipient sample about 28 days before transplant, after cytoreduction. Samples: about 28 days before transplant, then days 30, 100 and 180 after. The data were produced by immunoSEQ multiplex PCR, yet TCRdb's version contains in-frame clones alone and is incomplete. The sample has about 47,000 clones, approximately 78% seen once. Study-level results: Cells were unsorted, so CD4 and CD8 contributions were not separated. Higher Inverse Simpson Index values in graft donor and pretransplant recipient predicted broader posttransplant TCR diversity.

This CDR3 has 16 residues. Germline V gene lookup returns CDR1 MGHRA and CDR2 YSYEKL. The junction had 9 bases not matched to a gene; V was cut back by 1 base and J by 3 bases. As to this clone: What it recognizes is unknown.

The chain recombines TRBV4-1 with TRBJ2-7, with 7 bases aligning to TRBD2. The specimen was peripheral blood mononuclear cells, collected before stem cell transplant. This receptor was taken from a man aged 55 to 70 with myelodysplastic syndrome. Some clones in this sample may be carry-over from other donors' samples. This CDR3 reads CASSQVLTSVYYEQYF. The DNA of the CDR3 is TGCGCCAGCAGCCAAGTCTTAACTAGCGTCTACTACGAGCAGTACTTC.